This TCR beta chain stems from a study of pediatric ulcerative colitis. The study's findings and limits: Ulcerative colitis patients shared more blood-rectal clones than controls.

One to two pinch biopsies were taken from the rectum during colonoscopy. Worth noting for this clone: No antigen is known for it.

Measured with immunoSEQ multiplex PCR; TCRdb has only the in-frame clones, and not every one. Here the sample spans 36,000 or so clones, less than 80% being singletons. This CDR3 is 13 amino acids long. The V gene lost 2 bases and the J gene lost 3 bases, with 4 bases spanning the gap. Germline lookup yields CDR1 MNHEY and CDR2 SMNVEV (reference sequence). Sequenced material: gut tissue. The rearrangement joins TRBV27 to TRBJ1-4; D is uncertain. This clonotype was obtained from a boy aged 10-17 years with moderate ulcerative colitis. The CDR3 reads CASSLQANEKLFF. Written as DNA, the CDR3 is TGTGCCAGCAGTTTACAAGCTAATGAAAAACTGTTTTTT.